The rows below give T cell receptor beta chains drawn from one sample of a study of early T cells in non-severe SARS-CoV-2 infection. In TCRdb, the 5' RACE reads were re-called with MiXCR into one record per CDR3 protein. This table holds approximately 65,000 distinct CDR3 sequences, approximately 10% found once. The sample taken for sequencing was whole blood. The source is an adult who was a healthcare worker with PCR-confirmed SARS-CoV-2 infection or an uninfected control (not recorded which). Each CDR3 is given with its conserved first and last residue. A D gene is named only where the DNA matches it firmly. The size of a clone is reported for some rows only, either as once, few or many, or as a class for expanded clones.

V: TRBV29-1; D: .; size: few; J: TRBJ2-7; DNA: TGCAGCCCCCCCGAAGAGCAGTACTTC; CDR3: CSPPEEQYF
V: TRBV4-1; D: TRBD2; size: few; J: TRBJ2-1; DNA: TGCGCCAGCAGCCCCTACACTAGCGGGGGAAGCAATGAGCAGTTCTTC; CDR3: CASSPYTSGGSNEQFF
V: TRBV10-1; D: TRBD1; size: .; J: TRBJ2-7; DNA: TGCGCCAGCAGGGAGAGAATCCGGGACAGAACCTACGAGCAGTACTTC; CDR3: CASRERIRDRTYEQYF
V: TRBV7-2; D: .; size: .; J: TRBJ2-2; DNA: TGTGCCAGCAGCTTAGCGGGTAACACCGGGGAGCTGTTTTTT; CDR3: CASSLAGNTGELFF
V: TRBV18; D: TRBD2; size: .; J: TRBJ2-4; DNA: TGTGCCAGCTCACCCGGCTGGAGGGAGGGCCTGAGCATTCAGTACTTC; CDR3: CASSPGWREGLSIQYF
V: TRBV5-5; D: .; size: .; J: TRBJ1-1; DNA: TGTGCCAGCAGCTTTCATCTCCCCTTTGAGAACACTGAAGCTTTCTTT; CDR3: CASSFHLPFENTEAFF
V: TRBV4-1; D: .; size: many; J: TRBJ1-1; DNA: TGCGCCAGCAGCCAAGCCGTGAACACTGAAGCTTTCTTT; CDR3: CASSQAVNTEAFF
V: TRBV11-2; D: TRBD2; size: .; J: TRBJ2-7; DNA: TGTGCCAGCAGCTTACGACTAGCGGGAGGCCACCGGTTGCCGACTTACGAGCAGTACTTC; CDR3: CASSLRLAGGHRLPTYEQYF
V: TRBV11-2; D: TRBD1; size: few; J: TRBJ2-1; DNA: TGTGCCAGCATCCCCGACAGGGCGGGTGGCTGGAATGAGCAGTTCTTC; CDR3: CASIPDRAGGWNEQFF
V: TRBV20-1; D: .; size: many; J: TRBJ2-7; DNA: TGCAGTGCTAGAGATCTTAGTCACGAGCAGTACTTC; CDR3: CSARDLSHEQYF
V: TRBV3-1; D: .; size: few; J: TRBJ1-1; DNA: TGTGCCAGCAGCCAGGTATCTCGTGAAGCTTTCTTT; CDR3: CASSQVSREAFF
V: TRBV20-1; D: TRBD1; size: .; J: TRBJ1-6; DNA: TGCAGTGCTCGCAGGGGGCCCAATAATTCACCCCTCCACTTT; CDR3: CSARRGPNNSPLHF
V: TRBV7-9; D: .; size: few; J: TRBJ1-1; DNA: TGTGCCAGCGGAACAGTGAACACTGAAGCTTTCTTT; CDR3: CASGTVNTEAFF
V: TRBV6-6; D: .; size: .; J: TRBJ2-5; DNA: TGTGCCAGCAGTGGACGAGGAGGGTTTGAGACCCAGTACTTC; CDR3: CASSGRGGFETQYF
V: TRBV20-1; D: TRBD2; size: .; J: TRBJ2-3; DNA: TGCAGTGCTTTAGGACTAGTGAGCACAGATACGCAGTATTTT; CDR3: CSALGLVSTDTQYF